This TCR beta chain originates from a study of shared clonotypes between healthy human individuals. Both subsets, CD45RA+ naive and CD45RA-negative memory, were split from the CD4+ cells. The CDR3 runs 15 residues. Germline CDR1 reads KGHSH; CDR2 reads LQKENI. The V gene end was trimmed by 0 bases and the J gene end by 9 bases; junction bases not matched to a gene: 2. In the study's own analysis: Owing to the provision of junction-only sequences devoid of quality scores by immunoSEQ, filtering differed. Sequenced by immunoSEQ multiplex PCR; TCRdb stores in-frame clones only, minus some. V and J calls and clone size come straight from that table; D and trimming were deduced from the DNA. Counted here are 400,000 to 600,000 clones, approximately 95% occurring once; the ten biggest clones make up about 0.06%.

The TCR was taken from a woman younger than 45 in good health. Sequencing was performed on naive CD4+ T cells sorted from blood. The subset here: CD45RA+ positively selected. J is TRBJ2-1 and V is TRBV18; 13 nucleotides agree with TRBD2. DNA for the CDR3: TGTGCCAGCTCACCACCGAGGACTAGCGGGAGTGAGCAGTTCTTC. Amino acids: CASSPPRTSGSEQFF.